Presented here are 16 T cell receptor beta chains from one specimen sequenced in a study of blood T cell repertoires in COVID-19. Profiling relied on immunoSEQ multiplex PCR, and the TCRdb table lists in-frame clones only, not all of them. The table has some 80,000 clones, 85% to 90% seen once. The sequencing sample was made of peripheral blood. These receptors were obtained from a human donor in a cohort sampled during active COVID-19.

The chain combines TRBV11-3 with TRBJ2-1, with 7 bases that match TRBD2. The CDR3 covers 13 residues. Unmatched junction bases numbered 6, after V lost 3 bases and J lost 10 bases. Germline CDR1 SGHNT, CDR2 YENEEA. CDR3 sequence reads: CASSFLGGSEQFF. In DNA, the CDR3 is TGTGCCAGCAGCTTTCTTGGCGGGAGCGAGCAGTTCTTC.

The rearrangement uses TRBV6-2 or TRBV6-3 and TRBJ1-1; 11 nucleotides match TRBD1. Trimming at V came to 5 bases and at J to 1 base, leaving 9 bases not matched to a gene. The CDR3 is 17 residues long. Germline CDR1 is MNHEY and CDR2 is SVGEGT. This CDR3 reads CASSHPDRGPSNTEAFF. Written as DNA, the CDR3 is TGTGCCAGCAGTCACCCGGACAGGGGGCCCTCGAACACTGAAGCTTTCTTT.

J is TRBJ1-2 and V is TRBV6-5; 8 bases are a match to TRBD1. The CDR3 totals 13 residues. Germline CDR1 and CDR2: MNHEY and SVGAGI. V was pared by 6 bases and J by 7 bases, with 7 bases of the junction left unmatched. The CDR3 reads CASRTTGALGYTF. CDR3 DNA: TGTGCCAGCAGGACGACAGGGGCGCTTGGCTACACCTTC.

The V and J genes are TRBV28 and TRBJ2-5, with 8 bases lining up with TRBD2. The CDR3 length is 14 residues. Germline loops: CDR1 MDHEN, CDR2 SYDVKM. J gave up 4 bases and V 2 bases, and 3 bases lay outside the gene matches. Here the CDR3 DNA reads TGTGCCAGCAGTTTAGCGGGGGGCCGAGAGACCCAGTACTTC. Its translation: CASSLAGGRETQYF.

V and J are TRBV19 and TRBJ1-2, with 9 nucleotides matching TRBD1. The CDR3 length is 12 residues. J gave up 6 bases and V 4 bases, and 0 bases lay outside the gene matches. CDR1 is LNHDA and CDR2 is SQIVND in the germline V gene (reference sequence). The CDR3 protein is CASSRTGDGYTF. CDR3 DNA: TGTGCCAGTAGTAGGACAGGGGATGGCTACACCTTC.

The genes are TRBV7-2 and TRBJ1-2; the match to TRBD1 covers 8 bases. This CDR3 region has 19 residues. Germline V gene sequence: CDR1 SGHTA, CDR2 FQGNSA. After removal of 4 bases from V and 3 bases from J, the junction contained 19 bases not matched to a gene. CDR3 residues: CASSSSPISRRGRDYGYTF. In DNA form, the CDR3 reads TGTGCCAGCAGCTCGTCTCCCATAAGCCGCAGGGGGCGCGACTATGGCTACACCTTC.

V gene TRBV6-6 combines with J gene TRBJ2-5; 11 nucleotides line up with TRBD2. V lost 6 bases and J lost 0; bases outside the gene matches: 6. The CDR3 loop spans 16 amino acids. Germline loops: CDR1 MNHNY, CDR2 SVGAGI (reference sequence). The CDR3 loop is CASSSGLAVNQETQYF. For the CDR3, the DNA is TGTGCCAGCAGCTCGGGACTAGCGGTGAACCAAGAGACCCAGTACTTC.

This sequence joins TRBV7-8 and TRBJ2-3; D is perhaps TRBD2 (7 bases). Germline V lookup: CDR1 SGHVS, CDR2 FQNEAQ. The CDR3 extends over 16 amino acids. V lost 1 base and J lost 4, with 15 bases in between. The DNA of the CDR3 is TGTGCCAGCAGCTTAGTCGGGGCGGGGGCGGCAGATACGCAGTATTTT. Translated, it gives CASSLVGAGAADTQYF.

The rearrangement joins TRBV23-1 to TRBJ2-3, with 7 bases lining up with TRBD2. TRBV23-1 is annotated as an ORF whose role is uncertain. The CDR3 sequence is 16 residues long. V lost 0 bases, J lost 8 bases, and 11 bases stayed unmatched. The CDR3, as DNA: TGCGCCAGCAGTCAATCGGGAGGGAGGACGACTTGTACGCAGTATTTT. Translation: CASSQSGGRTTCTQYF.

The V and J genes are TRBV7-8 and TRBJ2-4; D might be TRBD2 (5 bases). V was pared by 0 bases and J by 0 bases, with 12 bases between. Germline lookup yields CDR1 SGHVS and CDR2 FQNEAQ. The CDR3 has 17 amino acids. The CDR3 protein is CASSLATASGAKNIQYF. In nucleotides, the CDR3 is TGTGCCAGCAGCTTAGCGACGGCCAGCGGAGCCAAAAACATTCAGTACTTC.

This clone occurred once. This rearrangement joins TRBV28 to TRBJ2-7; possibly TRBD2 for D (6 bases). The CDR3 totals 16 residues. V was clipped by 6 bases and J by 6 bases, with 24 bases between them. From germline, CDR1 is MDHEN and CDR2 SYDVKM. The chain's CDR3 is CASSQISNREAGEQYF. The CDR3 region has the DNA TGTGCCAGCAGCCAAATATCAAACCGGGAAGCGGGCGAGCAGTACTTC.

The chain is built from TRBV3-1 (or the pseudogene TRBV3-2) and TRBJ1-2; the D gene is possibly TRBD1 (6 bases). This CDR3 comprises 16 residues. The V and J ends lost 4 bases and 2 bases respectively, with 17 bases between them. Germline values: CDR1 LGHDT, CDR2 YNNKEL (reference sequence). The CDR3 DNA reads as TGTGCCAGCAGCCTCGTCGACAGGCGAGGAAACTATGGCTACACCTTC. It yields the protein CASSLVDRRGNYGYTF.

This clone was seen a handful of times. The chain links TRBV4-1 to TRBJ2-3; D may be TRBD2 (6 bases). The CDR3 has 15 amino acids. V was pared by 0 bases and J by 6 bases, with 13 bases between. The germline gives CDR1 MGHRA, CDR2 YSYEKL. CDR3 region: CASSQEELAWDTQYF. The DNA for the CDR3 is TGCGCCAGCAGCCAAGAGGAACTAGCATGGGATACGCAGTATTTT.

The V gene is TRBV12-3 or TRBV12-4, the J gene TRBJ1-4, with no clear D. This CDR3 has 12 residues. V lost 3 bases, J lost 8 bases, and 7 bases lay in between. CDR3 in DNA: TGTGCCAGCAGTTTTGGCAGAGAAAAACTGTTTTTT. Translated: CASSFGREKLFF.

V usage is TRBV2 and J usage is TRBJ2-1; 8 bases are shared with TRBD2. The CDR3 sequence is 10 residues long. Per the germline V gene, CDR1 is SNHLY and CDR2 is FYNNEI. This CDR3 reads CVSGSNEQFF. The CDR3 nucleotides are TGTGTAAGCGGGAGCAATGAGCAGTTCTTC.

The chain couples TRBV15 to TRBJ2-7; possibly TRBD2 for D (5 bases). The CDR3 runs to 13 residues. V dropped 2 bases and J dropped 7 bases, with 12 bases sitting between them. Germline V gene lookup returns CDR1 LNHNV and CDR2 YYDKDF (reference sequence). The CDR3 reads CATSRRGRGEQYF. CDR3 in DNA: TGTGCCACCAGCAGAAGAGGGAGAGGGGAGCAGTACTTC.